A selection of T cell receptor beta chains follows, all from one sample in a study of cytomegalovirus exposure and HLA in healthy donors. The method was immunoSEQ multiplex PCR; TCRdb's version includes in-frame clones alone and lacks a portion of them. The table shows approximately 180,000 clones, with over 9.5% occurring only once. The specimen was PBMCs. Every receptor here comes from a man aged 45-60 years in good health and CMV-seropositive. The conserved cysteine and the conserved F or W are not part of the CDR3 here. Only some rows state a clone size, as once, few, many or a class for expanded clones.

cdr3_length j_call clone_size v_call cdr3_aa
14 TRBJ2-1 . TRBV15 ATSRALAGAGHEQF
13 TRBJ2-7 . TRBV7-9 ASSLQTGGLSEQY
13 TRBJ1-5 . TRBV6-1 ASRSSPPGNQPQH
9 TRBJ2-1 few TRBV20-1 SAGGQFEQF
14 TRBJ1-1 . TRBV4-2 ASSQGFDRVGTEAF
11 TRBJ1-2 . TRBV5-8 ASSPGRFYGYT
14 TRBJ2-2 few TRBV9 ASSLRTGGNGGELF
13 TRBJ1-4 . TRBV19 ASSLTGTENEKLF
16 TRBJ2-3 . TRBV7-2 ASSLKLAGGPSTDTQY
11 TRBJ1-3 . TRBV11-3 ASSLSAGNTIY
11 TRBJ1-6 few TRBV30 AWSKGVGSPLH
13 TRBJ2-7 few TRBV6-5 ASSPQNPGSYEQY
13 TRBJ2-1 . TRBV6-1 ASNRDRVGYNEQF
12 TRBJ1-6 few TRBV27 ASRGAVDNSPLH
10 TRBJ2-7 few TRBV30 AWTSGSYEQY
14 TRBJ2-2 few TRBV27 ASSRGLGANTGELF
13 TRBJ1-1 few TRBV4-1 ASSQFWGGAAEAF
14 TRBJ2-3 few TRBV15 ATSRGAGGNTDTQY
13 TRBJ2-6 few TRBV19 ASSQQGTWANVLT
13 TRBJ2-2 few TRBV7-8 ASSPPGQGPGELF
12 TRBJ1-2 . TRBV4-2 ASSQDGQNYGYT
13 TRBJ2-1 many TRBV2 ASPRGLSSYNEQF
17 TRBJ2-3 few TRBV4-3 ASSQVLGTSGGFTDTQY
15 TRBJ1-1 . TRBV7-2 ASSLALRKDTRTEAF
12 TRBJ1-1 few TRBV14 ASSQDVAGTEAF
12 TRBJ1-2 few TRBV7-2 ASSPQPRSEGYT
11 TRBJ2-1 few TRBV6-5 ASTRRDYNEQF
10 TRBJ1-1 few TRBV5-1 ASSLDRFEAF
11 TRBJ1-1 . TRBV6-6 ASSQGRDTEAF
13 TRBJ2-1 few TRBV4-3 ASSQEGDSYNEQF
15 TRBJ1-4 few TRBV4-1 ASSREGGPITNEKLF
12 TRBJ1-5 . TRBV6-5 ASSYRSGAQPQH
12 TRBJ2-3 . TRBV5-1 ASRTQGITDTQY
12 TRBJ1-2 . TRBV6-1 ASSPRERDYGYT
14 TRBJ1-6 . TRBV5-4 ASSWDPQGADSPLH
11 TRBJ2-7 few TRBV6-1 ASSVREANEQY
13 TRBJ1-5 . TRBV19 ASSGQTGGYQPQH
13 TRBJ1-1 . TRBV9 ASSVRGRGNTEAF
12 TRBJ1-1 . TRBV2 ASSEGPPDTEAF
10 TRBJ1-2 few TRBV29-1 SVEGGFYGYT
11 TRBJ2-6 few TRBV30 AWSGGLANVLT
13 TRBJ2-1 few TRBV6-1 ASRLAGSSYNEQF
17 TRBJ2-2 few TRBV28 ASIKGLAGEQPNTGELF
11 TRBJ1-1 . TRBV19 ASSIDRGGEAF
9 TRBJ1-2 few TRBV29-1 SVTDRRGYT
13 TRBJ2-2 . TRBV29-1 STYGQGAGTGELF
14 TRBJ1-4 few TRBV28 ASSRPRVDTNEKLF
12 TRBJ1-2 . TRBV5-6 ASSFMGARDGYT
13 TRBJ1-3 few TRBV5-8 ASSFGRGSGNTIY
13 TRBJ2-1 few TRBV5-4 ASSLEGASYNEQF
12 TRBJ1-1 few TRBV6-5 ASSYQLSASGAF
13 TRBJ1-5 few TRBV10-2 ASSESRGQGQPQH
13 TRBJ1-6 . TRBV5-4 ASSLVGQGNSPLH
11 TRBJ1-1 few TRBV9 ASSVEGRTEAF
12 TRBJ2-5 . TRBV11-2 ASSRTSGQETQY